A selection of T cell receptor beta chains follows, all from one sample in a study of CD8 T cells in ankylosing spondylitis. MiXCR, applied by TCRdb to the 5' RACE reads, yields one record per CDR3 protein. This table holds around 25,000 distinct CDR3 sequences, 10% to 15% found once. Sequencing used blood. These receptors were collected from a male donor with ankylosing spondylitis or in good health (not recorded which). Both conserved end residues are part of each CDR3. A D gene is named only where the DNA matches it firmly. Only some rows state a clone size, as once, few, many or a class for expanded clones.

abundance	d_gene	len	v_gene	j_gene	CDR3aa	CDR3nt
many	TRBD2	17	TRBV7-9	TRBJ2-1	CASSLWAAGGFANEQFF	TGTGCCAGCAGCTTATGGGCGGCGGGAGGGTTCGCGAATGAGCAGTTCTTC
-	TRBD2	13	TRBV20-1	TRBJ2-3	CSAWTSGMDTQYF	TGCAGTGCTTGGACTAGCGGGATGGATACGCAGTATTTT
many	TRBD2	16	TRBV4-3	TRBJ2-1	CASSHGEGFTYNEQFF	TGCGCCAGCAGCCATGGGGAGGGATTCACCTACAATGAGCAGTTCTTC
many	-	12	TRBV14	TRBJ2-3	CASSQVTDTQYF	TGTGCCAGCAGCCAGGTCACAGATACGCAGTATTTT
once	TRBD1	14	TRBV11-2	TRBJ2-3	CASSPGQPTDTQYF	TGTGCCAGCAGCCCGGGACAGCCGACAGATACGCAGTATTTT
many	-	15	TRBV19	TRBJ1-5	CASSPWDGNDQPQHF	TGTGCCAGTAGTCCCTGGGACGGAAATGATCAGCCCCAGCATTTT
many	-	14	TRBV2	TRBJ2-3	CASYETVFTDTQYF	TGTGCCAGCTATGAGACAGTCTTCACAGATACGCAGTATTTT
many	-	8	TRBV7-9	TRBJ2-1	CASSLQFF	TGTGCCAGCAGCTTACAGTTCTTC
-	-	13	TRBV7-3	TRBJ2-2	CASSSTGTGELFF	TGTGCCAGCAGCTCCACAGGGACCGGGGAGCTGTTTTTT
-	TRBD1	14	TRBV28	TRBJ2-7	CASSYGTVSYEQYF	TGTGCCAGCAGTTACGGGACAGTCTCCTACGAGCAGTACTTC
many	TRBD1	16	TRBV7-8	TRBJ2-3	CASSLDRTGGTDTQYF	TGTGCCAGCAGCTTAGACAGGACAGGGGGCACAGATACGCAGTATTTT
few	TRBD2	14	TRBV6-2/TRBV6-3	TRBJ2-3	CASSYGLAGNTQYF	TGTGCCAGCAGTTACGGGCTAGCGGGAAATACGCAGTATTTT
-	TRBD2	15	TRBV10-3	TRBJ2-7	CAITNSGRPPYEQYF	TGTGCCATCACAAATAGCGGGAGACCCCCTTACGAGCAGTACTTC
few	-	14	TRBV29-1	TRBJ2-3	CSVAPTGWADTQYF	TGCAGCGTTGCGCCCACGGGGTGGGCAGATACGCAGTATTTT
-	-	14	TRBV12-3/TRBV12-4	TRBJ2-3	CASSFGRNADTQYF	TGTGCCAGCAGTTTTGGGAGGAACGCAGATACGCAGTATTTT
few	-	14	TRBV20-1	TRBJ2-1	CSATRLGSYNEQFF	TGCAGTGCAACCCGACTAGGCTCCTACAATGAGCAGTTCTTC
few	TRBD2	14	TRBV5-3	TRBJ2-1	CAGLPGLAGAEQFF	TGTGCCGGATTACCGGGACTAGCGGGGGCCGAGCAGTTCTTC
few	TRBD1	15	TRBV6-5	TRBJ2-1	CASSYSRQGNHEQFF	TGTGCCAGCAGTTACTCGAGACAGGGGAACCATGAGCAGTTCTTC
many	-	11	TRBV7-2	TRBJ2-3	CASSVTDTQYF	TGTGCCAGCAGCGTTACAGATACGCAGTATTTT
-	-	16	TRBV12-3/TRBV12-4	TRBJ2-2	CASSPLGAMDTGELFF	TGTGCCAGCAGCCCACTGGGGGCTATGGACACCGGGGAGCTGTTTTTT
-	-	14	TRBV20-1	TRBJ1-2	CSAGDTSQDYGYTF	TGCAGTGCTGGGGACACCTCCCAAGACTATGGCTACACCTTC
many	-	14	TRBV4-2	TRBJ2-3	CASSQDVNTDTQYF	TGTGCCAGCAGCCAAGATGTAAACACAGATACGCAGTATTTT
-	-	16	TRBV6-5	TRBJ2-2	CASSSRPGVDTGELFF	TGTGCCAGCAGTTCCCGCCCCGGGGTTGACACCGGGGAGCTGTTTTTT
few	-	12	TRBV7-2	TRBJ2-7	CASSFPKGEQYF	TGTGCCAGCAGCTTCCCAAAAGGCGAGCAGTACTTC
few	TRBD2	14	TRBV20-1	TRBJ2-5	CSAMTSGQSETQYF	TGCAGTGCTATGACTAGCGGCCAGTCGGAGACCCAGTACTTC
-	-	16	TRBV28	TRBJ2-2	CASSLSGRPNTGELFF	TGTGCCAGCAGTTTATCCGGCAGGCCGAACACCGGGGAGCTGTTTTTT
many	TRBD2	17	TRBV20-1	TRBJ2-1	CSARGPKAGGSYNEQFF	TGCAGTGCTAGAGGCCCTAAGGCGGGGGGCTCCTACAATGAGCAGTTCTTC
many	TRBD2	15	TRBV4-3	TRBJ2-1	CASSHGLAEHNEQFF	TGCGCCAGCAGCCACGGACTAGCGGAGCACAATGAGCAGTTCTTC
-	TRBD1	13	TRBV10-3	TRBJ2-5	CAIKKGQRETQYF	TGTGCCATCAAGAAGGGACAGAGAGAGACCCAGTACTTC
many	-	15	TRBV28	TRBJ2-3	CASSPTRELTDTQYF	TGTGCCAGCAGTCCCACCCGGGAGCTCACAGATACGCAGTATTTT
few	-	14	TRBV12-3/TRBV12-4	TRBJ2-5	CASSLSRGQETQYF	TGTGCCAGCAGTTTGAGTAGGGGCCAAGAGACCCAGTACTTC
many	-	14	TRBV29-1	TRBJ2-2	CSVGSGTNTGELFF	TGCAGCGTTGGCTCGGGGACGAACACCGGGGAGCTGTTTTTT
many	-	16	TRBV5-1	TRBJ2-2	CASSFAGATNTGELFF	TGCGCCAGCAGTTTTGCGGGGGCTACGAACACCGGGGAGCTGTTTTTT
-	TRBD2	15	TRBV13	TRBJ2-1	CASSPGTSGRSMQFF	TGTGCCAGCAGCCCTGGGACTAGCGGGAGATCGATGCAGTTCTTC
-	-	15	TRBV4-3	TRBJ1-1	CASSQAPGGWTEAFF	TGCGCCAGCAGCCAAGCCCCAGGAGGGTGGACTGAAGCTTTCTTT
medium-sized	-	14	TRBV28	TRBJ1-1	CASRQYRQGSEAFF	TGTGCCAGCAGGCAATACCGTCAGGGGTCTGAAGCTTTCTTT
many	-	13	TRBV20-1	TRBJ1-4	CSAMRQSNEKLFF	TGCAGTGCTATGAGACAGAGTAATGAAAAACTGTTTTTT
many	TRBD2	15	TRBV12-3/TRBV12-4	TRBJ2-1	CASRIAGAGGNEQFF	TGTGCCAGCAGAATAGCGGGAGCAGGGGGCAATGAGCAGTTCTTC
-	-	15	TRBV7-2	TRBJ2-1	CASSPRDKRYNEQFF	TGTGCCAGCAGCCCCCGGGACAAACGTTACAATGAGCAGTTCTTC
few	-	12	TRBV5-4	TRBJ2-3	CASSTDTDTQYF	TGTGCCAGCAGCACCGATACAGATACGCAGTATTTT
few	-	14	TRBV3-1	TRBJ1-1	CASSGQSLNTEAFF	TGTGCCAGCAGTGGACAGAGCTTGAACACTGAAGCTTTCTTT
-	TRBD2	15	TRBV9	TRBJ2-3	CASSSRTSQTDTQYF	TGTGCCAGCAGCTCCAGGACTAGCCAGACAGATACGCAGTATTTT
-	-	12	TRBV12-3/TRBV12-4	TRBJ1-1	CASSFMGAEAFF	TGTGCCAGCAGTTTTATGGGGGCTGAAGCTTTCTTT
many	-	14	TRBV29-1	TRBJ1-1	CSVVGRAGNTEAFF	TGCAGCGTTGTTGGGCGAGCTGGAAACACTGAAGCTTTCTTT
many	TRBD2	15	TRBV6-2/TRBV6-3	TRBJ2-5	CASRAWTSGRETQYF	TGTGCCAGCAGAGCCTGGACTAGTGGAAGGGAGACCCAGTACTTC
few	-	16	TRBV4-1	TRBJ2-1	CASSQGSGRSYNEQFF	TGCGCCAGCAGCCAAGGCTCGGGGCGCTCCTACAATGAGCAGTTCTTC
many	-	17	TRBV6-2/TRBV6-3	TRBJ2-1	CASSPLNRDQGVYEQFF	TGTGCCAGCAGCCCATTAAACCGGGACCAAGGGGTCTATGAGCAGTTCTTC
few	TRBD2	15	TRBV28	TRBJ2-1	CASRPSGGAYNEQFF	TGTGCCAGCAGACCCAGCGGGGGGGCCTACAATGAGCAGTTCTTC